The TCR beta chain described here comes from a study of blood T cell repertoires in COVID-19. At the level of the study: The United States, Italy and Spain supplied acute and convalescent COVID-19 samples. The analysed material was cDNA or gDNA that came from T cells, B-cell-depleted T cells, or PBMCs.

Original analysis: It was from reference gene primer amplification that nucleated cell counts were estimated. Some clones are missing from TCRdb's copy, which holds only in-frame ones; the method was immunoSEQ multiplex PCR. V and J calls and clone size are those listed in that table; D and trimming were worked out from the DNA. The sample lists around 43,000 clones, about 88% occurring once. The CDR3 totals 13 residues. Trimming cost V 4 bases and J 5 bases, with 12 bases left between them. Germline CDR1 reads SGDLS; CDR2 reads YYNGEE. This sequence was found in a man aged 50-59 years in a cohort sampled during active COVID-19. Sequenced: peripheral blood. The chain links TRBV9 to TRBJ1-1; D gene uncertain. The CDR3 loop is CASSPSRPTEAFF. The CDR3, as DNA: TGTGCCAGCAGCCCCTCCAGGCCGACTGAAGCTTTCTTT.